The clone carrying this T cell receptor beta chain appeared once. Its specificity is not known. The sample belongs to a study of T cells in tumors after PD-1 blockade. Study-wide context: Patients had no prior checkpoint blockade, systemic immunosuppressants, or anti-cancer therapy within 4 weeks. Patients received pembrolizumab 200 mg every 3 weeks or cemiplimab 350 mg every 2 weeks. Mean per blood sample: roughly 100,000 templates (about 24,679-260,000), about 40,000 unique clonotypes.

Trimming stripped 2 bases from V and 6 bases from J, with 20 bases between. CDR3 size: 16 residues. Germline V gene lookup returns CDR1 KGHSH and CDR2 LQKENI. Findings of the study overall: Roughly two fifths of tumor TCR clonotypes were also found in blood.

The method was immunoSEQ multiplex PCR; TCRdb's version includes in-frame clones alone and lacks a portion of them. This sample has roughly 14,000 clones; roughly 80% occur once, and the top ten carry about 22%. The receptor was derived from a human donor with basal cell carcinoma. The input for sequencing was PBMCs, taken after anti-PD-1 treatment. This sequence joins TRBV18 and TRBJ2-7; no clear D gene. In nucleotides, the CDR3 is TGTGCCAGCTCACCAATTAAACCCCAGACGGGCGGCGAGCAGTACTTC. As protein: CASSPIKPQTGGEQYF.